This entry is about one T cell receptor beta chain. The antigen remains unidentified. TCRdb redid the calling of the 5' RACE reads with MiXCR, one entry per CDR3 protein. This repertoire shows 430,000 or so distinct CDR3 sequences, approximately 24% found once; its top ten account for 2.9%. The data derive from a study of identical twins. Points from the study as a whole: The abundant beta clonotypes from cord blood had fewer insertions, and memory repertoires had none of this.

Trimming removed 3 bases at V and 3 bases at J, with 8 bases between. CDR3 length equals 13 residues. This sample also appeared in a second study, on T cells expressing NK-cell markers. Turning to that study: Among CD8+ T cells from several donors, dominant NKG2C+ clonotypes accounted for about 1.0-7.5%. HCMV specificity of the expanded NKG2C+ T cell clones was not established.

The gene calls are TRBV12-3 or TRBV12-4 and TRBJ2-5, with no clear D. Specimen: CD4+ T cells sorted from blood. The clonotype was recovered from a woman younger than 35 in good health. CDR3 nucleotide sequence: TGTGCCAGCAGTTTTATTGGCAAAGAGACCCAGTACTTC. The encoded protein is CASSFIGKETQYF.